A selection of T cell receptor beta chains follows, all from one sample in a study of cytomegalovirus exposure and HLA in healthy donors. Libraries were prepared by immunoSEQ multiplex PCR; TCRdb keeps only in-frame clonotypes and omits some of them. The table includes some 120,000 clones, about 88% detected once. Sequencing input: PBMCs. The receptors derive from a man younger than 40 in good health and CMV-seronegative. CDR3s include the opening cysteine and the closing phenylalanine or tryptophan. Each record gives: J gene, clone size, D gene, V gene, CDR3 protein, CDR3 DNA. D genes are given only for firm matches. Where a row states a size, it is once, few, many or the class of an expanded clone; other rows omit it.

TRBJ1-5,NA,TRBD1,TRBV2,CASSGDRVPQPQHF,TGTGCCAGCAGTGGGGACAGGGTACCTCAGCCCCAGCATTTT
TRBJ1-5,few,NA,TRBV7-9,CASSLGHNTDQPQHF,TGTGCCAGCAGCTTGGGCCATAATACCGATCAGCCCCAGCATTTT
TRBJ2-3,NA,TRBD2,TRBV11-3,CASSLSGNTDTQYF,TGTGCCAGCAGCTTAAGCGGGAACACAGATACGCAGTATTTT
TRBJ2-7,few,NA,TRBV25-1,CASSMGRFYEQYF,TGTGCCAGCAGTATGGGGAGGTTCTACGAGCAGTACTTC
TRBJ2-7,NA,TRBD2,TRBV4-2,CASSQDGRGYYEQYF,TGTGCCAGCAGCCAAGATGGGAGGGGCTACTACGAGCAGTACTTC
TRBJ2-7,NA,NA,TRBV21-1,CASRDHRSRYEQYF,TGTGCCAGCAGAGACCACAGATCACGCTACGAGCAGTACTTC
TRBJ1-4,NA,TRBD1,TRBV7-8,CASSRSDRRANEKLFF,TGTGCCAGCAGCCGGTCGGACAGGCGGGCTAATGAAAAACTGTTTTTT
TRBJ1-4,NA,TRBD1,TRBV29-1,CSVETGGNEKLFF,TGCAGCGTAGAGACAGGGGGCAATGAAAAACTGTTTTTT
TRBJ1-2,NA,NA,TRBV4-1,CASSSQGINYGYTF,TGCGCCAGCAGCTCCCAGGGGATTAACTATGGCTACACCTTC
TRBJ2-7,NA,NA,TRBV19,CASSIIEAVDPLSEQYF,TGTGCCAGTAGTATAATAGAGGCCGTAGACCCTTTGTCCGAGCAGTACTTC
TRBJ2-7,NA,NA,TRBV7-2,CASRATGVREQYF,TGTGCCAGCAGGGCAACCGGGGTTAGGGAGCAGTACTTC
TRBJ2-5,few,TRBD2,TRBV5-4,CASSPREGLETQYF,TGTGCCAGCAGCCCCCGGGAGGGACTAGAGACCCAGTACTTC
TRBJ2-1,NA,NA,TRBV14,CASSKQLGDNEQFF,TGTGCCAGCAGCAAACAGTTAGGCGACAATGAGCAGTTCTTC
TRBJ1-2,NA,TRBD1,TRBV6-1,CASDPTGSDYGYTF,TGTGCCAGCGACCCGACAGGGTCAGACTATGGCTACACCTTC
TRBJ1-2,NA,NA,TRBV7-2,CASSSRQGEGYTF,TGTGCCAGCAGCTCCCGGCAGGGTGAGGGCTACACCTTC
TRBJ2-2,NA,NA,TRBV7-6,CASSLEQSIDLRELFF,TGTGCCAGCAGCTTAGAGCAATCCATTGATCTCAGGGAGCTGTTTTTT
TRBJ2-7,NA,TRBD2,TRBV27,CASSPDWGEGAYEQYF,TGTGCCAGCAGTCCCGACTGGGGGGAGGGAGCCTACGAGCAGTACTTC
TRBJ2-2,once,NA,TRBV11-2,CASSFRRVNTGELFF,TGTGCCAGCAGCTTTCGGCGGGTAAACACCGGGGAGCTGTTTTTT
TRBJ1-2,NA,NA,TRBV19,CASSMGQGYGYTF,TGTGCCAGTAGTATGGGGCAGGGTTACGGCTACACCTTC
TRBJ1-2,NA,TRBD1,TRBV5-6,CASSLGTGARGYTF,TGTGCCAGCAGCTTGGGGACAGGGGCTCGGGGCTACACCTTC
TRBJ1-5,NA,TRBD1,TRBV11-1,CASSLDRGRPQHF,TGTGCCAGCAGCTTAGACAGGGGGCGGCCCCAGCATTTT
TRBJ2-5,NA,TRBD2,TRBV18,CASSPQLAGDGETQYF,TGTGCCAGCTCACCCCAACTAGCGGGAGATGGAGAGACCCAGTACTTC
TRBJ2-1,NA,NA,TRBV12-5,CASGLTGDNEQFF,TGTGCTAGTGGTTTGACGGGGGACAATGAGCAGTTCTTC
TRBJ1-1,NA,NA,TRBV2,CASSADSFTEAFF,TGTGCCAGCAGTGCGGACAGTTTCACTGAAGCTTTCTTT
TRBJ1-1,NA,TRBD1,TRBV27,CASTPGGLNTEAFF,TGTGCCAGCACCCCAGGGGGGTTGAACACTGAAGCTTTCTTT
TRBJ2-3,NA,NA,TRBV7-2,CASGIDTDTQYF,TGTGCCAGCGGCATCGACACAGATACGCAGTATTTT
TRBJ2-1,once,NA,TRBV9,CASSQQTEGTEQFF,TGTGCCAGCAGCCAGCAGACGGAGGGAACCGAGCAGTTCTTC
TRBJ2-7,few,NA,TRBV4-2,CASSQDGEGSPYEQYF,TGTGCCAGCAGCCAAGATGGAGAAGGTAGCCCCTACGAGCAGTACTTC
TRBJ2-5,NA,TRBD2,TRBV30,CAWAPGTTRQETQYF,TGTGCCTGGGCCCCAGGGACTACCAGACAAGAGACCCAGTACTTC
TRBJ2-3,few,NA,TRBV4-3,CASSARDYTDTQYF,TGCGCCAGCAGCGCAAGAGACTACACAGATACGCAGTATTTT
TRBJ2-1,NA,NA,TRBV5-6,CASSLYSAYNEQFF,TGTGCCAGCAGCCTATACTCGGCCTACAATGAGCAGTTCTTC
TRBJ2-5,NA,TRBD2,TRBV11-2,CASSLDLAGGLETQYF,TGTGCCAGCAGCTTAGATTTAGCGGGAGGGTTAGAGACCCAGTACTTC
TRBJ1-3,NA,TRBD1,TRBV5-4,CASSSVPGQIGNTIYF,TGTGCCAGCAGCTCCGTCCCGGGACAGATTGGAAACACCATATATTTT
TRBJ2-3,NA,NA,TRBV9,CASSFSGGGDTQYF,TGTGCCAGCAGCTTCAGCGGTGGGGGGGATACGCAGTATTTT
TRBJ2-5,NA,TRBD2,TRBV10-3,CAISEPSRGLAGGPETQYF,TGTGCCATCAGTGAGCCATCACGGGGGCTAGCGGGAGGGCCGGAGACCCAGTACTTC
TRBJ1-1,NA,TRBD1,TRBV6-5,CASSGTGVTEAFF,TGTGCCAGCAGTGGGACAGGGGTCACTGAAGCTTTCTTT
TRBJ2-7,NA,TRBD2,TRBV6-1,CASSAMSSGRPSSEQYF,TGTGCCAGCAGTGCTATGTCTAGCGGGCGCCCTTCCTCCGAGCAGTACTTC
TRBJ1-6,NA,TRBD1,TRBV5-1,CASSQQGANSPLHF,TGCGCCAGCAGCCAACAGGGGGCGAATTCACCCCTCCACTTT
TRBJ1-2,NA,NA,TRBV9,CASSVEVVTDYWGYTF,TGTGCCAGCAGCGTAGAAGTAGTGACGGACTATTGGGGCTACACCTTC
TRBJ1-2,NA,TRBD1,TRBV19,CASSPDRFGYTF,TGTGCCAGTAGTCCGGACAGGTTTGGCTACACCTTC
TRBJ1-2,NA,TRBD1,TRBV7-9,CASSLGLTGVVNGYTF,TGTGCCAGCAGCTTAGGGTTGACAGGGGTAGTGAATGGCTACACCTTC
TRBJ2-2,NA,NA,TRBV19,CASSHYTGELFF,TGTGCCAGTAGTCATTACACCGGGGAGCTGTTTTTT
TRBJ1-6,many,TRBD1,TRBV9,CASGQESSYNSPLHF,TGTGCCAGTGGACAGGAAAGCTCCTATAATTCACCCCTCCACTTT
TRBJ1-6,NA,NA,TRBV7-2,CASSFGTAYNSPLHF,TGTGCCAGCAGCTTTGGAACAGCCTATAATTCACCCCTCCACTTT
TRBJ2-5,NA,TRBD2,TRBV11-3,CASSSSGAYQETQYF,TGTGCCAGCAGCTCGAGCGGGGCGTACCAAGAGACCCAGTACTTC
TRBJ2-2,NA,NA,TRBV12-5,CASGLFLSMNRGGGTGELFF,TGTGCTAGTGGTTTGTTTCTTTCTATGAACAGGGGAGGAGGCACCGGGGAGCTGTTTTTT
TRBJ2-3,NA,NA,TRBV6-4,CASSDGPSDTQYF,TGTGCCAGCAGTGATGGCCCGTCAGATACGCAGTATTTT
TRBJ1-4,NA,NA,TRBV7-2,CASRRDTEFIF,TGTGCCAGCAGACGGGACACGGAGTTCATTTTT
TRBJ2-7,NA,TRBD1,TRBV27,CASSAPGQGYEQYF,TGTGCCAGCAGTGCCCCGGGACAGGGCTACGAGCAGTACTTC
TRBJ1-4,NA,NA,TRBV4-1,CASSQVGEDAEKLFF,TGCGCCAGCAGCCAAGTAGGGGAGGATGCAGAAAAACTGTTTTTT
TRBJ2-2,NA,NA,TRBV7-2,CASSTYGANTGELFF,TGTGCCAGCAGCACCTACGGGGCGAACACCGGGGAGCTGTTTTTT
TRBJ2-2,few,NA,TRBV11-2,CASSQLGRTGAGELFF,TGTGCCAGCAGCCAATTGGGACGGACGGGAGCCGGGGAGCTGTTTTTT
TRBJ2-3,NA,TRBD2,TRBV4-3,CASSQGYGRASQSTDTQYF,TGCGCCAGCAGCCAAGGTTACGGGAGGGCCAGTCAAAGCACAGATACGCAGTATTTT
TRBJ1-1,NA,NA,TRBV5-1,CASRLPGGSEAFF,TGCGCCAGCAGATTACCGGGGGGAAGTGAAGCTTTCTTT
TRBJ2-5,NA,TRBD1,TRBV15,CATSPGTAEIETQYF,TGTGCCACCAGCCCCGGGACAGCGGAGATTGAGACCCAGTACTTC
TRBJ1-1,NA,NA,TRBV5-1,CASSLGGGAKSEAFF,TGCGCCAGCAGCTTGGGTGGGGGGGCGAAGTCTGAAGCTTTCTTT
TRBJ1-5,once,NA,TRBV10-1,CASSGGGNQPQHF,TGCGCCAGCAGTGGGGGAGGCAATCAGCCCCAGCATTTT
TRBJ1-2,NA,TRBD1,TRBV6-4,CASSDRPGQGMEGYTF,TGTGCCAGCAGTGATCGTCCGGGACAGGGGATGGAGGGCTACACCTTC
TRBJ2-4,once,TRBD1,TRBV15,CATSRVWTGQPLKNIQYF,TGTGCCACCAGCAGAGTCTGGACAGGCCAGCCGCTCAAAAACATTCAGTACTTC
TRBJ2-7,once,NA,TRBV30,CAWSAGARYEQYF,TGTGCCTGGAGTGCAGGGGCCCGCTACGAGCAGTACTTC